The T cell receptor (beta chain) under discussion was sequenced for a study of cytomegalovirus exposure and HLA in healthy donors. This CDR3 has 14 residues. V was shortened by 6 bases and J by 7 bases, with 19 bases between the two germline ends. CDR1 and CDR2 (germline): SGHAT, FQNNGV. A multiplex PCR was run with 60 Vbeta primers and 13 Jbeta primers. The repertoire was sequenced with immunoSEQ multiplex PCR; TCRdb's copy has only in-frame clones and lacks some. Of 200,000 to 250,000 clones listed, under 85% are singletons. This clonotype was obtained from a woman in her 50s in good health and CMV-seropositive. The material sequenced was PBMCs. The rearrangement joins TRBV11-2 to TRBJ2-7; a weak D match, TRBD2 (5 bases). CDR3 DNA: TGTGCCAGCAGTTCAGGAGCGGCGGTAAGGGAGCAGTACTTC. This encodes CASSSGAAVREQYF. Variable domain in full (rest from reference TRBV11-2 and TRBJ2-7): EAGVAQSPRYKIIEKRQSVAFWCNPISGHATLYWYQQILGQGPKLLIQFQNNGVVDDSQLPKDRFSAERLKGVDSTLKIQPAKLEDSAVYLCASSSGAAVREQYFGPGTRLTVT.